The clone carrying this T cell receptor beta chain has a count of ten or more. Its matching antigen is unknown. The junction does not match germline at one end; this may be a read error. The sample is drawn from a study of Graves' ophthalmopathy and Graves' hyperthyroidism. Study as a whole: Peripheral blood was gathered at first diagnosis, ahead of any treatment whatsoever. Findings and limits, study-wide: A majority of expanded thyroid clonotypes exceeding 0.001 frequency were likewise present in blood.

Transcripts of RNA were the source for amplifying TCR beta CDR3 regions. HTBI primers served in a first-round RT-PCR, which a second-round multiplex PCR followed. TCRdb fed the multiplex PCR reads into MiXCR, producing one record per CDR3 protein. The profile shows a few hundred thousand distinct CDR3 sequences, about a sixth of them singletons. CDR3 length equals 16 residues. Germline CDR1 and CDR2: MNHEY and SMNVEV (reference sequence). Patients with other autoimmune diseases, uncontrolled infections, pregnancy or lactation were excluded. The specimen sequenced was peripheral blood. The clonotype comes from an adult woman with stable Graves' hyperthyroidism. V usage is TRBV27 and J usage is TRBJ2-4; TRBD1 agrees at 11 bases. CDR3 in amino acids: CASSRDRGIAKNIKYF. DNA of the CDR3: TGTGCCAGCAGTCGGGACAGGGGGATAGCCAAAAACATTAAGTACTTC.